This T cell receptor beta chain was recovered during a study of post-analysis software for immune sequencing data. The study, taken as a whole, reports: In patients, roughly five TRBV segments were more frequent than in controls, with TRBV5-6, TRBV5-1 and TRBV20-1 among them. Under the F measure, samples that were prepared in one batch clustered strongly together.

This clonotype was seen only a few times. Its antigen remains unknown. CDR1 LGHDT and CDR2 YNNKEL come from the germline V gene (reference sequence). The CDR3 spans 14 residues. The V end was cut by 1 base, the J end by 3 bases, with 10 bases between. Unique molecular identifiers were present in the TCR beta cDNA libraries. T cells numbering about 0.95 to 11 million gave rise to a few hundred thousand cDNA molecules. Using its own MiXCR run on the PCR reads, TCRdb lists one record per CDR3 protein. The data show roughly 430,000 distinct CDR3 sequences, with 30% to 45% seen just once and about 7.6% held by the top ten.

Sample: blood. The rearrangement links TRBV3-1 to TRBJ2-7; D is unclear. The receptor comes from a girl aged 2 to 9 with multiple sclerosis. In nucleotides, the CDR3 is TGTGCCAGCAGCCAAGTAGACCCAAACTACGAGCAGTACTTC. Translated, it gives CASSQVDPNYEQYF.